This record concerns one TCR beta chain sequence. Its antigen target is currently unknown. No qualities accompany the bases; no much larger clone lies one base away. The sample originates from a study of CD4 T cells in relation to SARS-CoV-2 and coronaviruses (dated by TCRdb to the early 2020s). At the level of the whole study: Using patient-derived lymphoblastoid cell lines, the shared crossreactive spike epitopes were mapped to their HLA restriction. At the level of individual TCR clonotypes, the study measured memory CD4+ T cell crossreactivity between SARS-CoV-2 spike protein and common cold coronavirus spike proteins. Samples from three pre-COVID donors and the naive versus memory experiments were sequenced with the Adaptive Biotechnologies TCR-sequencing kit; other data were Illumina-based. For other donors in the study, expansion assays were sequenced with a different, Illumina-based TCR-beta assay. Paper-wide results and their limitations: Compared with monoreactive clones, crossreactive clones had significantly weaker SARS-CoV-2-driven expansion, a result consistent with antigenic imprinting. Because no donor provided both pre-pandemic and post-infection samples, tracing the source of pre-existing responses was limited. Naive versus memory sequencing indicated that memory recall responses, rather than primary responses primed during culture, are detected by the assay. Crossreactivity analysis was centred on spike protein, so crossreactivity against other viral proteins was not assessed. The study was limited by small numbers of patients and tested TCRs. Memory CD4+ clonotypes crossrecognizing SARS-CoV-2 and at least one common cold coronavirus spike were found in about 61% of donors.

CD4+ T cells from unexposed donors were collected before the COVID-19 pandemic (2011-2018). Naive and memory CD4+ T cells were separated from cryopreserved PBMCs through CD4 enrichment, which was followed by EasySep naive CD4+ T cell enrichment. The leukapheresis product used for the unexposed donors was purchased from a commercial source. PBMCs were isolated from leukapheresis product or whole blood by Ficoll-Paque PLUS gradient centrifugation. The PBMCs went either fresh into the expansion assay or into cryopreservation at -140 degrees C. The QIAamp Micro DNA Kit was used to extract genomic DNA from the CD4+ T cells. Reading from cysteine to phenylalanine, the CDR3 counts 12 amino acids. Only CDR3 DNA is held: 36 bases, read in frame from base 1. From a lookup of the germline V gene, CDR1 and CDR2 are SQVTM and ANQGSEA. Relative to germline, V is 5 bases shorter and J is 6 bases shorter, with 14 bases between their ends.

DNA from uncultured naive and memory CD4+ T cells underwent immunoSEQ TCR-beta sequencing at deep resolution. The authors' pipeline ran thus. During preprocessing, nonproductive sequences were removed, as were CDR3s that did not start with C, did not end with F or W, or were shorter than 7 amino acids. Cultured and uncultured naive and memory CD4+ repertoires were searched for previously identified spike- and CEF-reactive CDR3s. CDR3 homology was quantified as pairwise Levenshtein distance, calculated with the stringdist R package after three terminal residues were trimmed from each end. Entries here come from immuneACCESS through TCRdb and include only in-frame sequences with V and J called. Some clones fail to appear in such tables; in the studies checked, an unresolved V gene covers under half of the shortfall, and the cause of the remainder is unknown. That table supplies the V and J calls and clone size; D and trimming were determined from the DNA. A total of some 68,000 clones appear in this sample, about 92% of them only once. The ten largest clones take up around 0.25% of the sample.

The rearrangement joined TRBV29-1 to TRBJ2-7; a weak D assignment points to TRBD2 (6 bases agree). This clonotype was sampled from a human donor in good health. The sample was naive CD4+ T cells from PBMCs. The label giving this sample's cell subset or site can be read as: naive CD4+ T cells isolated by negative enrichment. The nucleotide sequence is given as TGCAGCGTTCTGACAGACGGGGGCGAGCAGTACTTC. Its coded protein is CSVLTDGGEQYF.